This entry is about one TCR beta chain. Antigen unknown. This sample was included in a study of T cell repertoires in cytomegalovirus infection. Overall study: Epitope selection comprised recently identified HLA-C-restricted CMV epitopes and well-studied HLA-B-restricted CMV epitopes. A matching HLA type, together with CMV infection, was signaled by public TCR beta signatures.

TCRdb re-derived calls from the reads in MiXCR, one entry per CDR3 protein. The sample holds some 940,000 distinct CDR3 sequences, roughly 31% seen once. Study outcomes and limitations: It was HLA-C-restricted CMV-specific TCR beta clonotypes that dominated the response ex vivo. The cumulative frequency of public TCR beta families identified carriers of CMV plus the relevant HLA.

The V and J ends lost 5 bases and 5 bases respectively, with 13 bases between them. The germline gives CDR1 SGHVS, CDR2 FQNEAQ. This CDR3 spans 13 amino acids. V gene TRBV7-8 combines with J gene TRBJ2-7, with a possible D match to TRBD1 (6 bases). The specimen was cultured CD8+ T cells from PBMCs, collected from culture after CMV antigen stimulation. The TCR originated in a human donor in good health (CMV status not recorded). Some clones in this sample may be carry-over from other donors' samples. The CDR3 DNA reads TGTGCCAGCAGCCAACACAGGGTCCACGAGCAGTACTTC. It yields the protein CASSQHRVHEQYF.